The 16 T cell receptor beta chains reported below all come from one sample, sequenced in a study of STAT3 mutations in large granular lymphocyte leukemia (dated 2019 in TCRdb). General study outcomes and caveats: At least one immunodominant TCRbeta clonotype was identified in every T-LGLL patient, and multiple immunodominant subclonotypes were identified in about half of the T-LGLL patients.

The protocol used for the library was the immunoSEQ multiplex PCR assay. TCRdb retrieved this table from immuneACCESS and kept in-frame rearrangements only. Not all clones are present; in checked studies, unresolved V genes account for under half, and no reason is known for the remainder. A total of about 10,000 clones appear in this sample, around 49% of them only once. Of the sample, 9% falls within the top ten clones. For these TCRs, the target antigens are not known. Sequencing used peripheral blood mononuclear cells. Every receptor here comes from a boy between 10 and 17 years old with T-cell large granular lymphocyte leukemia. Some clones in this sample may be carry-over from other donors' samples. The age is the age at diagnosis.

V and J are TRBV18 and TRBJ1-4; 7 bases map to TRBD1. V dropped 3 bases and J dropped 7; count of bases not matched to a gene: 8. The CDR3 extends over 15 amino acids. Germline values: CDR1 KGHSH, CDR2 LQKENI. This chain's CDR3 is CASSPTGTLGEKLFF. The CDR3 DNA sequence: TGTGCCAGCTCACCGACAGGGACCTTGGGTGAAAAACTGTTTTTT.

The chain recombines TRBV5-1 with TRBJ2-7; 8 bases match TRBD1. V was clipped by 5 bases and J by 3 bases; unmatched bases: 13. The CDR3 runs to 16 residues. The germline gives CDR1 SGHRS, CDR2 YFSETQ. CDR3 bases: TGCGCCAGCAGTATCTCACACGTAGGACAGGGCTACGAGCAGTACTTC. This codes for CASSISHVGQGYEQYF.

V is TRBV6-5 and J is TRBJ2-7; D might be TRBD1 or TRBD2, each matching 5 bases. V shed 5 bases and J shed 8 bases, with 16 bases lying between them. CDR3 size: 13 residues. Germline V lookup: CDR1 MNHEY, CDR2 SVGAGI. DNA for the CDR3: TGTGCCAGCAGTAACCTCGGGGACGCTCAGCAGTACTTC. Protein sequence: CASSNLGDAQQYF.

This rearrangement joins TRBV25-1 to TRBJ1-2; D gene unclear. Germline CDR1 and CDR2: MGHDK and SYGVNS. CDR3 size: 11 residues. Between the trimmed V and J ends, which lost 6 bases and 5 bases, there was a span of 7 bases. The chain's CDR3 is CASSWFYGYTF. As DNA, the CDR3 is TGTGCCAGCAGCTGGTTTTATGGCTACACCTTC.

The J gene is TRBJ2-7, the V gene TRBV5-1; TRBD2 agrees at 11 bases. CDR1 SGHRS and CDR2 YFSETQ come from the germline V gene. V gave up 1 base and J gave up 2 bases; unmatched junction bases: 8. The CDR3 runs 17 residues. In nucleotides, the CDR3 is TGCGCCAGCAGCTTGTTACTAGCGGGGGCCATCACCTACGAGCAGTACTTC. This translates into CASSLLLAGAITYEQYF.

This clone has just a few counts. The chain recombines TRBV29-1 with TRBJ1-2; maybe TRBD1 (5 bases). Germline V gives CDR1 SQVTM, CDR2 ANQGSEA. CDR3 size: 12 residues. V was pared by 1 base and J by 7 bases, with 10 bases between. The CDR3 bases are TGCAGCGTTGAAGTGATAGGGGTTGGCTACACCTTC. Its protein is CSVEVIGVGYTF.

The CDR3 nucleotides are TGTGCCAGCAGCCGTAGGACATCTAGCACAGATACGCAGTATTTT. This gives the protein CASSRRTSSTDTQYF. J is TRBJ2-3 and V is TRBV7-9; D possibly corresponds to TRBD1 (5 bases). The CDR3 loop spans 15 amino acids. CDR1 is SEHNR, CDR2 FQNEAQ, per germline (reference sequence). Trimming stripped 5 bases from V and 0 bases from J, with 12 bases between.

The chain links TRBV7-9 to TRBJ2-3; maybe TRBD1 (8 bases). The CDR3 spans 14 residues. The V end lost 5 bases, the J end lost 5 bases, and 14 bases lay between the germline ends. Germline CDR1 SEHNR, CDR2 FQNEAQ (reference sequence). CDR3 DNA: TGTGCCAGCAGCACAGGGGGGGCGGGAGATACGCAGTATTTT. It translates to CASSTGGAGDTQYF.

This clone was counted a few times. The chain joins TRBV5-8 to TRBJ2-7; D remains unclear. Germline V gene data show CDR1 as SGHTS and CDR2 as YDEGEE. V lost 1 base and J 0 bases, leaving 8 bases between the germline ends. The CDR3 is 14 residues long. The CDR3 coding sequence is TGTGCCAGCAGCTTGAAGGGCTACTCCTACGAGCAGTACTTC. It specifies CASSLKGYSYEQYF.

This clone was seen a few times. The chain recombines TRBV28 with TRBJ1-2; D is unresolved. The germline V gene has CDR1 MDHEN and CDR2 SYDVKM. The V end was cut by 6 bases, the J end by 2 bases, with 10 bases between. The CDR3 is 13 amino acids. CDR3 amino acids: CASRPDLNYGYTF. DNA of the CDR3: TGTGCCAGCAGGCCGGATTTGAACTATGGCTACACCTTC.

V is TRBV15 and J is TRBJ1-5; D remains unclear. Germline V lookup: CDR1 LNHNV, CDR2 YYDKDF (reference sequence). Trimming removed 3 bases at V and 7 bases at J, with 7 bases between. The CDR3 extends over 12 amino acids. The CDR3 sequence: CATSSRGQPQHF. Here the CDR3 DNA reads TGTGCCACCAGCAGTAGAGGACAGCCCCAGCATTTT.

The CDR3 coding sequence is TGTGCCAGCAGCAAGGGGACTGCCATGGAGTTGGCCCAGTACTTC. It specifies CASSKGTAMELAQYF. This chain uses TRBV9 with TRBJ2-5; the D gene is possibly TRBD2 (6 bases). Per germline, CDR1 SGDLS and CDR2 YYNGEE. Trimming took 4 bases from V and 9 from J, leaving 22 bases between them. The CDR3 consists of 15 residues.

J is TRBJ2-1 and V is TRBV6-6, with D hard to call. The CDR3 extends over 14 amino acids. V lost 4 bases, J lost 9 bases, and 16 bases lay in between. From germline, CDR1 is MNHNY and CDR2 SVGAGI (reference sequence). CDR3 in amino acids: CASSSGLGSIEQFF. The CDR3 coding sequence is TGTGCCAGCAGTTCCGGCCTTGGAAGTATTGAGCAGTTCTTC.

The chain employs TRBV18 and TRBJ2-5; a weak D match, TRBD1 (5 bases). The CDR3 is 14 amino acids. Germline loops: CDR1 KGHSH, CDR2 LQKENI. The germline V and J ends were trimmed by 0 bases and 2 bases, with 7 bases remaining between them. CDR3: CASSPPTEQETQYF. The CDR3 DNA sequence: TGTGCCAGCTCACCACCGACAGAACAAGAGACCCAGTACTTC.

V gene TRBV2 combines with J gene TRBJ2-3; D is undetermined. The CDR3 consists of 12 residues. CDR1 and CDR2 (germline): SNHLY, FYNNEI. V shed 6 bases and J shed 2 bases, with 6 bases lying between them. This chain's CDR3 is CASRLDTDTQYF. CDR3 coding DNA: TGTGCCAGCAGGTTGGACACAGATACGCAGTATTTT.

The V call is TRBV5-4, the J call TRBJ1-4; D is possibly TRBD1 (6 bases). The germline gives CDR1 SGHNT, CDR2 YYREEE (reference sequence). V dropped 0 bases and J dropped 8 bases, with 14 bases sitting between them. CDR3 length equals 15 residues. This chain's CDR3 is CASSLGQGIEEKLFF. The CDR3 DNA is TGTGCCAGCAGCTTGGGCCAGGGGATAGAAGAAAAACTGTTTTTT.